This passage covers 4 T cell receptor beta chains from one sample sequenced in a study of molecular identifiers for immune sequencing clone quantification. TCRdb called the PCR reads again in MiXCR, with one record for every CDR3 protein. The sample holds roughly 630,000 distinct CDR3 sequences, 25% seen once. The sequencing input was naive CD8+ T cells from blood, with Jurkat cell RNA spiked in. Subset here: FACS-sorted CD8+CD4-CCR7+CD45RA+ naive T cells. The receptors here all came from a human donor in good health. Some libraries in this study had Jurkat cell RNA spiked in.

This clonotype was seen repeatedly, ten times or more. The rearrangement joins TRBV3-1 to TRBJ1-5, with unresolved D. The germline V gene has CDR1 LGHDT and CDR2 YNNKEL (reference sequence). V gave up 0 bases and J gave up 2 bases, with 11 bases separating them. The CDR3 has 16 amino acids. CDR3 nucleotides: TGTGCCAGCAGCCAAGATTCCCCCGCCGGCAATCAGCCCCAGCATTTT. Protein: CASSQDSPAGNQPQHF.

This clonotype was detected a few times. The J gene is TRBJ2-2, the V gene TRBV27; D uncertain. The CDR3 covers 14 residues. Germline CDR1 is MNHEY and CDR2 is SMNVEV (reference sequence). V was pared by 3 bases and J by 4 bases, with 9 bases between. The CDR3 spells CASSFRAGTGELFF. The CDR3 DNA sequence: TGTGCCAGCAGTTTTCGGGCCGGCACCGGGGAGCTGTTTTTT.

Comments on this clonotype: This may stem from a read error, because a much larger clone lies one nucleotide away. Likely a read error: the CDR3 ends without its conserved phenylalanine or tryptophan. This chain links TRBV29-1 with TRBJ2-1; 13 bases fit TRBD2. V lost 5 bases and J lost 7; bases outside the gene matches: 8. There are 15 residues in the CDR3. Germline CDR1 and CDR2: SQVTM and ANQGSEA. CDR3 sequence: CSVPRLAGGKNEQFY. The CDR3 bases are TGCAGCGTTCCCAGACTAGCGGGAGGTAAGAATGAGCAGTTCTAC.

This clonotype was counted many times. The J gene is TRBJ2-5, the V gene TRBV12-3 or TRBV12-4; 9 nucleotides match TRBD2. This CDR3 is built from 15 residues. V lost 6 bases and J lost 9; bases outside the gene matches: 14. The CDR3 bases are TGTGCCAGCAGCAAACCGGGACAAGGCGGGGGGGCCCAGTACTTC. Protein sequence: CASSKPGQGGGAQYF.